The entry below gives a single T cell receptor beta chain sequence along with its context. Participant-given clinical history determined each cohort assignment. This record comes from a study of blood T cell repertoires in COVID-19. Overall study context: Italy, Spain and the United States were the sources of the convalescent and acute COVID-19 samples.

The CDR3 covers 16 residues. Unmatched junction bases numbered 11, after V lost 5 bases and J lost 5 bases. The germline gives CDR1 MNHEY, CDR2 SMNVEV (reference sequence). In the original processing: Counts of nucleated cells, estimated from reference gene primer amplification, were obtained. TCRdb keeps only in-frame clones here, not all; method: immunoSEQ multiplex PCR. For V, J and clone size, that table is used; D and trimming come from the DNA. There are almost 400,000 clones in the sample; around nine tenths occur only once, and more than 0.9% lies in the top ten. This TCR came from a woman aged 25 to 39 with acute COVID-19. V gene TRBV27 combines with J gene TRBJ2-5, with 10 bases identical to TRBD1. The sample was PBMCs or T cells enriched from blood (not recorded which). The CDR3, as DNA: TGTGCCAGCAGTCTCGATACCGGGACAGGGGTTGAGACCCAGTACTTC. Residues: CASSLDTGTGVETQYF.